Below, one T cell receptor beta chain is given with its context. Its cognate antigen is unknown. V dropped 11 bases and J dropped 3 bases, with 13 bases sitting between them. This CDR3 is built from 12 residues. CDR1 is MNHEY, CDR2 SVGAGI, per germline. This specimen belongs to a study of cytomegalovirus exposure and HLA in healthy donors. Overall study results and limits: Most TCR beta V segments were productive about 87% or about 30% of the time in an earlier analysis. The classifier, whose performance was assessed in both the original and validation cohorts, reportedly diagnosed cytomegalovirus status with high specificity and sensitivity. Several of the most significant clusters were apparently associated with common viral pathogens in a later analysis.

The PCR used 60 Vbeta and 13 Jbeta primers. Per the original data handling: Unique TCR beta chains numbered around 80 million in a later analysis, with 10 million to 14 million shared. Assay: immunoSEQ multiplex PCR; the TCRdb copy retains only in-frame clones and omits some. V and J calls and clone size come straight from that table; D and trimming were deduced from the DNA. The sample carries 130,000 to 150,000 clones, about 78% recorded once. This chain uses TRBV6-5 with TRBJ1-1; D not certain. The receptor comes from a man aged 35 to 55 in good health and CMV-seropositive. Specimen: PBMCs. Here the CDR3 DNA reads TGTGCCGGCACGGCTGGAGACACTGAAGCTTTCTTT. It yields the protein CAGTAGDTEAFF.